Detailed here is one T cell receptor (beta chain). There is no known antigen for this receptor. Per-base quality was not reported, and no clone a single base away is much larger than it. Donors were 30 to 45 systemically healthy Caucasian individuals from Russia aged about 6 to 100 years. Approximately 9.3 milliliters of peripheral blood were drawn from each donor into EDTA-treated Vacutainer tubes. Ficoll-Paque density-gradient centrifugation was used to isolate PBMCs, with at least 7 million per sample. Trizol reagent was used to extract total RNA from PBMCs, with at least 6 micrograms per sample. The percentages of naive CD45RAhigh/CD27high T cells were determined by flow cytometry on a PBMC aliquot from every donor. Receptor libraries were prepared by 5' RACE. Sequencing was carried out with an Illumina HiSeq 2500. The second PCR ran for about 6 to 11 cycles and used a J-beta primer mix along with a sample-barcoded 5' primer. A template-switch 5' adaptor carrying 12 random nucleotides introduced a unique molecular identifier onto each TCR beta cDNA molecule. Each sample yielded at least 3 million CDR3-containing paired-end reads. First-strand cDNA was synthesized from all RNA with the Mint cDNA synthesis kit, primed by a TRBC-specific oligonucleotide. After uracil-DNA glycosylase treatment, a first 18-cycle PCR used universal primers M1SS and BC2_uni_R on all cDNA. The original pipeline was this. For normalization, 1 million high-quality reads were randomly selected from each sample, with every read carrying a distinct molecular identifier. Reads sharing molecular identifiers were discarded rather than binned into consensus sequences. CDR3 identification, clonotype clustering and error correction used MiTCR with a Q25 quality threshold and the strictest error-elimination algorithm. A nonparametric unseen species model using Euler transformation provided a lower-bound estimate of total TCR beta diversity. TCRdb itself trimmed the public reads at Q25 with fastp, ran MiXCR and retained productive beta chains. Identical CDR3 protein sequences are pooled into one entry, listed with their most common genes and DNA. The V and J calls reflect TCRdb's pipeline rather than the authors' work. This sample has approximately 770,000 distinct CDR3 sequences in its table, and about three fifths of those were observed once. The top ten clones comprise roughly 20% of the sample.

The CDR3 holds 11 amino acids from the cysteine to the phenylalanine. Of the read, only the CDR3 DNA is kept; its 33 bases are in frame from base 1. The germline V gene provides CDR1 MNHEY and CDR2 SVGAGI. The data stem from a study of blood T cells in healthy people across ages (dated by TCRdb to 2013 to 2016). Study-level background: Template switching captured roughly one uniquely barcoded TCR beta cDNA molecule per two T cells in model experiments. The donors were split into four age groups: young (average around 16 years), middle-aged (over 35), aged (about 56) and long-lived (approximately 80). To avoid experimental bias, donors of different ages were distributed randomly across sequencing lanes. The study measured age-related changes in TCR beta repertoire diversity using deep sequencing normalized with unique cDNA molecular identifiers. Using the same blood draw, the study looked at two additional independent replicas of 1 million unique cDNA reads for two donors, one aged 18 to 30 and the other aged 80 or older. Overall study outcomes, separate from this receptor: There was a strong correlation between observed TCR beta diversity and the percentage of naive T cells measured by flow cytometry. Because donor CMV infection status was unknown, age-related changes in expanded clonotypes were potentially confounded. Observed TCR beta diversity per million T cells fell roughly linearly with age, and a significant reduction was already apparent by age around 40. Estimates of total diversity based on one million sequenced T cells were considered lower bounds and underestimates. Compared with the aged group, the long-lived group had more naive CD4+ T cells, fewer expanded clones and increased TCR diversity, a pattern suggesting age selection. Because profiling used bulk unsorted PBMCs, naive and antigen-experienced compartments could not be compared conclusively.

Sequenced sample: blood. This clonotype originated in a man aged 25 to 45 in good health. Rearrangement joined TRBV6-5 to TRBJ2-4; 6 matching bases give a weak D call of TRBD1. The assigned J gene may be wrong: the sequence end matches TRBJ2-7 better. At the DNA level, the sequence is TGTGCCAGCAGGCACAGGGACGAGCAGTACTTC. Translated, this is CASRHRDEQYF.